This T cell receptor (beta chain) was sequenced in a study of blood T cell repertoires in COVID-19. In the study overall: Donors in the United States, Italy and Spain gave samples during acute or convalescent COVID-19.

Profiling relied on immunoSEQ multiplex PCR, and the TCRdb table lists in-frame clones only, not all of them. The sample lists over 200,000 clones; 70% to 90% were seen once. The V gene's germline CDR1 is SQVTM and CDR2 ANQGSEA. V was shortened by 6 bases and J by 2 bases, with 13 bases between the two germline ends. The CDR3 sequence is 13 residues long. The V gene is TRBV29-1, the J gene TRBJ1-2; D perhaps matches TRBD1 (6 bases). The sequenced sample consisted of PBMCs or T cells enriched from blood (not recorded which). The receptor was isolated from a man aged 25 to 40 who had recovered from COVID-19. As DNA, the CDR3 is TGCAGCGTAGATACAGGGCAGAACTATGGCTACACCTTC. It is translated as CSVDTGQNYGYTF.